The clone carrying this T cell receptor beta chain was counted between two and nine times. Its matching antigen is unknown. The sample belongs to a study of beta chain features in type 1 diabetes. Points from the study as a whole: The study found moderately but significantly shorter TCRB CDR3s in all four CD4+ subsets of Type 1 diabetes patients.

TCRB transcripts that were expressed got sequenced, as all of the isolated RNA had been reverse transcribed. Clones were sequenced by immunoSEQ multiplex PCR, and TCRdb holds only the in-frame ones, with some missing. The data contain around 310,000 clones, roughly 13% of them singletons. Trimming at V came to 5 bases and at J to 5 bases, leaving 17 bases not matched to a gene. CDR1 and CDR2 (germline): SGHVS, FQNEAQ. CDR3 size: 18 residues. Source material: naive CD4+ T cells from blood. The chain links TRBV7-8 to TRBJ2-3; the match to TRBD2 covers 9 bases. The origin of this receptor is a woman younger than 30 with type 1 diabetes. CDR3 sequence: CASSLRMGRGRAKDTQYF. CDR3 coding DNA: TGTGCCAGCAGCCTCCGCATGGGACGCGGGAGGGCCAAAGATACGCAGTATTTT.